These 18 T cell receptor beta chains were all obtained from the same sample, sequenced in a study of OX40 agonist ivuxolimab in advanced cancers. Clones were read by immunoSEQ multiplex PCR, and TCRdb kept only the in-frame ones, dropping some. The table includes about 50,000 clones, roughly 84% detected once. This specimen was CD4+ or CD8+ T cells sorted from blood, taken in a trial of the OX40 agonist ivuxolimab. These receptors all come from an adult with an advanced solid tumor such as melanoma, head and neck, liver or kidney cancer.

This chain connects TRBV9 to TRBJ2-1; TRBD2 matches at 10 bases. V shed 6 bases and J 8 bases; nucleotides not matched to a gene: 5. Germline V gene sequence: CDR1 SGDLS, CDR2 YYNGEE. The CDR3 runs to 13 residues. The CDR3 region has the DNA TGTGCCAGCACGCCTAGCGGGAGTTATGAGCAGTTCTTC. Its translation: CASTPSGSYEQFF. Using reference TRBV9 and TRBJ2-1 for the parts outside the CDR3, the full variable domain is DSGVTQTPKHLITATGQRVTLRCSPRSGDLSVYWYQQSLDQGLQFLIQYYNGEERAKGNILERFSAQQFPDLHSELNLSSLELGDSALYFCASTPSGSYEQFFGPGTRLTVL.

The chain joins TRBV6-6 to TRBJ2-7; 8 bases are shared with TRBD2. This CDR3 is built from 15 residues. Losses at the gene ends were 4 bases for V and 2 bases for J; bases not matched to a gene: 7. Germline V lookup: CDR1 MNHNY, CDR2 SVGAGI (reference sequence). The CDR3 reads CASSLSGSGAYEQYF. CDR3 nucleotide sequence: TGTGCCAGCAGTTTAAGCGGGAGCGGTGCCTACGAGCAGTACTTC.

V is TRBV7-2 and J is TRBJ2-7, with D perhaps TRBD1 (5 bases). Germline values: CDR1 SGHTA, CDR2 FQGNSA. The CDR3 is made up of 14 amino acids. V was shortened by 1 base and J by 2 bases, with 9 bases between the two germline ends. The CDR3 DNA is TGTGCCAGCAGCTTAGAGGGGATTACCTACGAGCAGTACTTC. Translating gives CASSLEGITYEQYF.

Comments on this clone: Other DNA sequences in the sample encode the same CDR3. V is TRBV5-4 and J is TRBJ2-3; TRBD2 matches at 8 bases. CDR3 length equals 16 residues. The V segment lost 6 bases and the J segment 2 bases; nucleotides outside the gene matches: 11. The germline gives CDR1 SGHNT, CDR2 YYREEE (reference sequence). The CDR3 DNA reads as TGTGCCAGCAAGGAGCTTGGCGGGAGGCCCACAGATACGCAGTATTTT. Encoded protein: CASKELGGRPTDTQYF. The whole variable domain, remainder taken from reference TRBV5-4 and TRBJ2-3, is ETGVTQSPTHLIKTRGQQVTLRCSSQSGHNTVSWYQQALGQGPQFIFQYYREEENGRGNFPPRFSGLQFPNYSSELNVNALELDDSALYLCASKELGGRPTDTQYFGPGTRLTVL.

The chain joins TRBV11-1 to TRBJ2-7; 7 bases are shared with TRBD2. The germline V gene has CDR1 SGHAT and CDR2 FQDESV (reference sequence). The J segment lost 4 bases and the V segment lost 5 bases, leaving 8 bases of the junction unmatched. CDR3 length: 14 amino acids. The CDR3 here is CASSPGGSGYEQYF. CDR3 nucleotides: TGTGCCAGCAGCCCGGGCGGGAGTGGGTACGAGCAGTACTTC.

The chain couples TRBV11-2 to TRBJ2-7, with 9 bases lining up with TRBD2. V gave up 8 bases and J gave up 5 bases; unmatched junction bases: 13. CDR3 size: 15 residues. Germline V gene data show CDR1 as SGHAT and CDR2 as FQNNGV. For the CDR3, the DNA is TGTGCCAGCTCAATTAGCGGGAGTCCCTCTAACGAGCAGTACTTC. It yields the protein CASSISGSPSNEQYF.

The rearrangement uses TRBV2 and TRBJ2-5; 7 nucleotides match TRBD1. Trimming took 3 bases from V and 2 from J; bases not matched to a gene: 6. Germline-derived CDR1 and CDR2 are SNHLY and FYNNEI. CDR3 length equals 15 residues. CDR3 DNA: TGTGCCAGCAGTGACCCGGGACAGTCGCAAGAGACCCAGTACTTC. This encodes CASSDPGQSQETQYF.

J is TRBJ2-5 and V is TRBV30; 8 bases fit TRBD2. CDR3 length: 12 amino acids. CDR1 GTSNPN and CDR2 SVGIG come from the germline V gene (reference sequence). V lost 4 bases, J lost 11 bases, and 9 bases stayed unmatched. The CDR3, as DNA: TGTGCCTGGAACGGGGGGGCGGATTTTCAGTACTTC. This translates into CAWNGGADFQYF.

The J gene is TRBJ1-1, the V gene TRBV28; maybe TRBD1 (6 bases). Germline V gene sequence: CDR1 MDHEN, CDR2 SYDVKM. V dropped 5 bases and J dropped 3 bases, with 13 bases sitting between them. The CDR3 is 14 residues long. CDR3 nucleotide sequence: TGTGCCAGCAGTCCCACAGGGTTGGACACTGAAGCTTTCTTT. Its translation: CASSPTGLDTEAFF.

CDR3 in amino acids: CATARGDKETQYF. The CDR3 DNA follows: TGTGCCACCGCCAGGGGGGACAAAGAGACCCAGTACTTC. This sequence joins TRBV27 and TRBJ2-5; TRBD1 is a possible D gene (7 bases). This CDR3 spans 13 amino acids. Germline V gives CDR1 MNHEY, CDR2 SMNVEV (reference sequence). V shed 10 bases and J shed 3 bases, with 15 bases lying between them.

The gene calls are TRBV5-1 and TRBJ2-2; 8 positions agree with TRBD1. The trim removed 6 bases at V and 3 bases at J, leaving 10 bases unmatched. The germline gives CDR1 SGHRS, CDR2 YFSETQ. This CDR3 has 16 amino acids. CDR3 nucleotide sequence: TGCGCCAGCACCGACAGGGGTGGGCCGGACACCGGGGAGCTGTTTTTT. Amino acid sequence: CASTDRGGPDTGELFF.

This rearrangement joins TRBV2 to TRBJ1-2; D gene uncertain. The CDR3 loop spans 13 amino acids. The V gene lost 3 bases and the J gene lost 8 bases, with 13 bases spanning the gap. Germline values: CDR1 SNHLY, CDR2 FYNNEI. The CDR3: CASSDWREGGYTF. The CDR3 DNA follows: TGTGCCAGCAGTGATTGGAGGGAGGGAGGCTACACCTTC. The full variable domain, in which reference TRBV2 and TRBJ1-2 provide the parts outside the CDR3, is EPEVTQTPSHQVTQMGQEVILRCVPISNHLYFYWYRQILGQKVEFLVSFYNNEISEKSEIFDDQFSVERPDGSNFTLKIRSTKLEDSAMYFCASSDWREGGYTFGSGTRLTVV.

This clone came up once. The chain combines TRBV7-9 with TRBJ2-5, with 8 positions matching TRBD2. CDR1 is SEHNR, CDR2 FQNEAQ, per germline (reference sequence). The length of the CDR3 is 15 residues. Trimming took 8 bases from V and 5 from J; bases not matched to a gene: 13. DNA of the CDR3: TGTGCCAGCCGGCCCACGGGGGGGGGCCGGGAGACCCAGTACTTC. Amino acid sequence: CASRPTGGGRETQYF.

The V and J genes are TRBV12-5 and TRBJ2-5; D uncertain. Gene TRBJ2-7 matches the end of the DNA better, so the J call may be wrong. The V gene's germline CDR1 is LGHNT and CDR2 FRNRAP. The CDR3 consists of 12 residues. Here the CDR3 reads CASGLPPYEQYF. CDR3 in DNA: TGTGCTAGTGGTTTGCCCCCCTACGAGCAGTACTTC.

This clone was observed once. The chain couples TRBV2 to TRBJ2-2; 12 nucleotides match TRBD1. The CDR3 consists of 16 residues. Unmatched junction bases numbered 5, after V lost 3 bases and J lost 6 bases. Germline assignment: CDR1 SNHLY and CDR2 FYNNEI. The CDR3 loop is CASSDSGQGAAGELFF. As DNA, the CDR3 is TGTGCCAGCAGTGACTCGGGACAGGGGGCAGCCGGGGAGCTGTTTTTT.

J is TRBJ2-7 and V is TRBV5-6; D is perhaps TRBD2 (6 bases). Germline CDR1 and CDR2: SGHDT and YYEEEE. This CDR3 is 17 amino acids long. Trimming left V 3 bases short and J 1 base short, with 20 bases between. CDR3 loop: CASSSTPGEDLSYEQYF. The CDR3 nucleotides are TGTGCCAGCAGCTCGACCCCCGGGGAGGACCTTTCCTACGAGCAGTACTTC.

This clone was seen a few times. The V call is TRBV28, the J call TRBJ1-5; 7 nucleotides match TRBD1. Per germline, CDR1 MDHEN and CDR2 SYDVKM. J was trimmed by 3 bases and V by 5 bases; bases with no gene match: 7. The CDR3 is 15 amino acids. The CDR3 DNA reads as TGTGCCAGCAGTCCAGGGACAGCTGACAATCAGCCCCAGCATTTT. It yields the protein CASSPGTADNQPQHF.

J is TRBJ2-2 and V is TRBV5-4; possibly TRBD2 for D (6 bases). Looked up from germline, CDR1 is SGHNT and CDR2 is YYREEE (reference sequence). The CDR3 is 16 amino acids. Trimming shortened V by 4 bases and J by 4 bases, and 17 bases separated the two germline ends. The CDR3: CASSPGERVATGELFF. Written as DNA, the CDR3 is TGTGCCAGCAGCCCGGGAGAGCGGGTCGCCACCGGGGAGCTGTTTTTT. The variable domain in full, with the rest retrieved from reference TRBV5-4 and TRBJ2-2, is ETGVTQSPTHLIKTRGQQVTLRCSSQSGHNTVSWYQQALGQGPQFIFQYYREEENGRGNFPPRFSGLQFPNYSSELNVNALELDDSALYLCASSPGERVATGELFFGEGSRLTVL.